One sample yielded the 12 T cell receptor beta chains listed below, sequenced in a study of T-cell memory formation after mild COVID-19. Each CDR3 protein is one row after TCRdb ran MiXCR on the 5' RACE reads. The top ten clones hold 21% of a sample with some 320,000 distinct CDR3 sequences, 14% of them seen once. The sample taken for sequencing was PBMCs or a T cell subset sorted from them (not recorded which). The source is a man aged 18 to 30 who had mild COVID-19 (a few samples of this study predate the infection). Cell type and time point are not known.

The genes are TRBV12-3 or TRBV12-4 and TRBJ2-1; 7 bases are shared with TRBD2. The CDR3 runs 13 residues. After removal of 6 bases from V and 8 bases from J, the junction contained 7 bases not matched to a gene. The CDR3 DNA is TGTGCCAGCAGGGACCGGGAGGTTCATGAGCAGTTCTTC. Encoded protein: CASRDREVHEQFF.

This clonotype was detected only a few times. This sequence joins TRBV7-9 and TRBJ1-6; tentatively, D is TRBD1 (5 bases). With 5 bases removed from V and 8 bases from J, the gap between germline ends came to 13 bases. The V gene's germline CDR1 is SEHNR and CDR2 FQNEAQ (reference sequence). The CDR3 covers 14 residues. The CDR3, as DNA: TGTGCCAGCAGCCCGGCCCCGGGGGATTCACCCCTCCACTTT. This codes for CASSPAPGDSPLHF. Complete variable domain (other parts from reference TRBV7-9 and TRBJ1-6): DTGVSQNPRHKITKRGQNVTFRCDPISEHNRLYWYRQTLGQGPEFLTYFQNEAQLEKSRLLSDRFSAERPKGSFSTLEIQRTEQGDSAMYLCASSPAPGDSPLHFGNGTRLTVT.

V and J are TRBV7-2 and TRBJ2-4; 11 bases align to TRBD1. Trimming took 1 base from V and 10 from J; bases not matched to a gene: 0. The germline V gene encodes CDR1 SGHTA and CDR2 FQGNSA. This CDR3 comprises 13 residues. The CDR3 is CASSLGDRGIQYF. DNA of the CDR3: TGTGCCAGCAGCTTAGGGGACAGGGGGATTCAGTACTTC.

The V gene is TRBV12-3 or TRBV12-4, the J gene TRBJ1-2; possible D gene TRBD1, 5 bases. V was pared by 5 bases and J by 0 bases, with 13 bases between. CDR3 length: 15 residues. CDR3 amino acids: CASSRETAANYGYTF. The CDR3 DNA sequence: TGTGCCAGCAGTCGAGAGACAGCTGCTAACTATGGCTACACCTTC.

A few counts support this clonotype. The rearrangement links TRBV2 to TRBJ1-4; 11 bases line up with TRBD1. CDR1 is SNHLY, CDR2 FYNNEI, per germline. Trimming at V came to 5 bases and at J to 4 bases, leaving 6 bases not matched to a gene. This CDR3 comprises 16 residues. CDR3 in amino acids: CASSPGTGGINEKLFF. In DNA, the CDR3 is TGTGCCAGCAGTCCCGGGACAGGGGGGATTAATGAAAAACTGTTTTTT.

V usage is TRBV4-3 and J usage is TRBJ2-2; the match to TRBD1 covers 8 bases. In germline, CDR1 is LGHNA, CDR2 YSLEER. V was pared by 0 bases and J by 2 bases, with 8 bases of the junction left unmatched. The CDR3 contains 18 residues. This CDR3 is CASSQEGQAPLNTGELFF. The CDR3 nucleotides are TGCGCCAGCAGCCAAGAGGGACAGGCCCCTCTAAACACCGGGGAGCTGTTTTTT.

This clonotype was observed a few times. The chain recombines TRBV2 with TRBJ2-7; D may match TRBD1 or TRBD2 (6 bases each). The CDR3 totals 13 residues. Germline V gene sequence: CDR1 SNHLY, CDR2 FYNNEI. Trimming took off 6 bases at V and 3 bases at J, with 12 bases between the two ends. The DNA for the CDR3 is TGTGCCAGCAGGCGGGACATTTACTACGAGCAGTACGTC. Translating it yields CASRRDIYYEQYV.

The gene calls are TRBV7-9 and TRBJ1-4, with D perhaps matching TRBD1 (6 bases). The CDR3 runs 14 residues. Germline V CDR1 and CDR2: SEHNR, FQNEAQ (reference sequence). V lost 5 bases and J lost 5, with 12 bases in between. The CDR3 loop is CASSTGKGNEKLFF. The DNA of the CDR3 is TGTGCCAGCAGCACAGGGAAGGGGAATGAAAAACTGTTTTTT. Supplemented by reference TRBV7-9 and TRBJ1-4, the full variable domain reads DTGVSQNPRHKITKRGQNVTFRCDPISEHNRLYWYRQTLGQGPEFLTYFQNEAQLEKSRLLSDRFSAERPKGSFSTLEIQRTEQGDSAMYLCASSTGKGNEKLFFGSGTQLSVL.

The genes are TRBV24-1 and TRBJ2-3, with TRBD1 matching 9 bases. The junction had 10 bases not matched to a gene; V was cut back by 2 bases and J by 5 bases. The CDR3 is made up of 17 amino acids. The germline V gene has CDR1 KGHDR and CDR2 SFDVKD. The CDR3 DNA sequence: TGTGCCACCAGTGATTGGGGGGACAGGGAAGGGGTAGATACGCAGTATTTT. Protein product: CATSDWGDREGVDTQYF.

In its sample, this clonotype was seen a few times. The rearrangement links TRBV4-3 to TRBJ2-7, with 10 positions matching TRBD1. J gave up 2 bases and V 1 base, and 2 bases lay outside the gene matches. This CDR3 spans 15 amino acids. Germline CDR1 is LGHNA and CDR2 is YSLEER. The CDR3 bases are TGCGCCAGCAGCCAAGCCGGGACAGGGGCCTACGAGCAGTACTTC. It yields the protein CASSQAGTGAYEQYF.

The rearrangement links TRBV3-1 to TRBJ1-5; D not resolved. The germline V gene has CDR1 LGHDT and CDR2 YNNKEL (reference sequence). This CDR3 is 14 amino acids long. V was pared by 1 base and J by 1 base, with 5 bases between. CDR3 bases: TGTGCCAGCAGCCAAGCAGTAAGCAATCAGCCCCAGCATTTT. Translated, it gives CASSQAVSNQPQHF.

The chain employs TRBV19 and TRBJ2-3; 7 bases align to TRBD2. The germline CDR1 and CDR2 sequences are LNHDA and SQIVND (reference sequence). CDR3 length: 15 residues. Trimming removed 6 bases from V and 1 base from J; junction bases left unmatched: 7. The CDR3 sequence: CASSGLAVGTDTQYF. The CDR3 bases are TGTGCCAGTAGCGGTCTAGCGGTCGGCACAGATACGCAGTATTTT.